A selection of T cell receptor beta chains follows, all from one sample in a study of blood T cell repertoires in COVID-19. Profiling relied on immunoSEQ multiplex PCR, and the TCRdb table lists in-frame clones only, not all of them. There are 150,000 to 200,000 clones in the sample; roughly 84% occur only once, and less than 3.5% lies in the top ten. Material: PBMCs or T cells enriched from blood (not recorded which). The origin of the receptors is a woman aged 25-40 years who had been exposed to COVID-19. Each CDR3 is given with its conserved first and last residue. The D gene is left open where the match is weak. Clone size, where shown, is once, few, many, or a class for clones that have expanded.

d_gene	abundance	v_gene	j_gene	CDR3aa	CDR3nt
-	-	TRBV9	TRBJ1-5	CASSVGNRNQPQHF	TGTGCCAGCAGCGTAGGAAACAGGAATCAGCCCCAGCATTTT
TRBD1	-	TRBV3-1/TRBV3-2	TRBJ1-2	CASRGTGGRGYTF	TGTGCCAGCAGGGGGACAGGGGGCCGGGGCTACACCTTC
-	-	TRBV25-1	TRBJ1-5	CASSGGGNQPQHF	TGTGCCAGCAGTGGGGGGGGAAATCAGCCCCAGCATTTT
TRBD2	-	TRBV19	TRBJ2-1	CASSLAGGIYNEQFF	TGTGCCAGTAGCCTAGCGGGGGGGATTTACAATGAGCAGTTCTTC
-	-	TRBV11-2	TRBJ1-6	CASSLDGARNSPLHF	TGTGCCAGCAGCTTAGATGGGGCACGTAATTCACCCCTCCACTTT
-	-	TRBV19	TRBJ2-1	CASNAGPIQYNEQFF	TGTGCCAGTAACGCAGGCCCTATCCAATACAATGAGCAGTTCTTC
-	-	TRBV6-5	TRBJ2-6	CASSSPPDVLTF	TGTGCCAGCAGTTCACCGCCAGACGTCCTGACTTTC
TRBD1	-	TRBV11-2	TRBJ2-1	CASSAVGQRNEQFF	TGTGCCAGCAGCGCAGTGGGACAGCGTAATGAGCAGTTCTTC
-	-	TRBV10-3	TRBJ2-3	CAISESRGGSTDTQYF	TGTGCCATCAGTGAGTCGAGGGGGGGTAGCACAGATACGCAGTATTTT
-	once	TRBV9	TRBJ1-3	CASSVALGIGGGNTIYF	TGTGCCAGCAGCGTAGCTTTGGGGATCGGGGGTGGAAACACCATATATTTT
-	-	TRBV5-6	TRBJ2-1	CASSLKTSRYNEQFF	TGTGCCAGCAGCTTGAAAACTAGCAGGTACAATGAGCAGTTCTTC
TRBD1	-	TRBV29-1	TRBJ2-7	CSVSGTGGSEQYF	TGCAGCGTATCCGGGACAGGGGGTAGCGAGCAGTACTTC
-	-	TRBV27	TRBJ1-6	CASSLSGQGHSPLHF	TGTGCCAGCAGTTTATCTGGGCAGGGTCATTCACCCCTCCACTTT
TRBD1	-	TRBV5-6	TRBJ2-7	CASSEQGVTYEQYF	TGTGCCAGCAGCGAACAGGGGGTAACCTACGAGCAGTACTTC
-	-	TRBV6-2/TRBV6-3	TRBJ1-1	CASSYSSTGWVTEAFF	TGTGCCAGCAGTTACTCGAGTACAGGTTGGGTGACTGAAGCTTTCTTT
-	-	TRBV21-1	TRBJ1-5	CASRKVMDRNSNQPQHF	TGTGCCAGCAGGAAGGTAATGGACAGGAATAGCAATCAGCCCCAGCATTTT
TRBD1	few	TRBV29-1	TRBJ1-2	CSVEDEDRSPGYTF	TGCAGCGTTGAAGATGAGGACAGGTCGCCGGGCTACACCTTC
-	once	TRBV6-2/TRBV6-3	TRBJ1-6	CASSSLEQGDSYNSPLHF	TGTGCCAGCAGCTCCCTAGAGCAGGGCGACTCCTATAATTCACCCCTCCACTTT
-	-	TRBV5-6	TRBJ1-2	CASSPGLNYGYTF	TGTGCCAGCAGCCCAGGGCTAAACTATGGCTACACCTTC
-	-	TRBV24-1	TRBJ2-3	CATAGAPPTDTQYF	TGTGCCACCGCAGGGGCCCCTCCCACAGATACGCAGTATTTT
TRBD2	-	TRBV6-5	TRBJ2-1	CASSSSGAQFF	TGTGCCAGCAGCTCCAGCGGGGCCCAGTTCTTC
TRBD1	-	TRBV27	TRBJ1-2	CASTPRGGQPNTNYGYTF	TGTGCCAGCACCCCCCGAGGGGGACAGCCTAATACTAACTATGGCTACACCTTC
TRBD1	-	TRBV9	TRBJ2-3	CASSVGGPQGDTQYF	TGTGCCAGCAGCGTAGGGGGACCACAGGGGGATACGCAGTATTTT
TRBD1	many	TRBV19	TRBJ1-5	CAASGTGGAEPQHF	TGTGCCGCCTCCGGGACAGGGGGGGCAGAGCCCCAGCATTTT
TRBD1	-	TRBV7-9	TRBJ1-1	CASSSGQMNTEAFF	TGTGCCAGCAGCTCGGGACAGATGAACACTGAAGCTTTCTTT
TRBD2	once	TRBV27	TRBJ2-5	CASSFLASGAPQETQYF	TGTGCCAGCAGTTTCCTGGCTAGCGGGGCCCCCCAAGAGACCCAGTACTTC
-	-	TRBV9	TRBJ2-7	CASSGTSSYEQYF	TGTGCCAGCAGCGGAACGAGCTCCTACGAGCAGTACTTC
-	once	TRBV29-1	TRBJ1-2	CSVVSQISTNYGYTF	TGCAGCGTTGTATCACAGATCTCTACTAACTATGGCTACACCTTC
-	once	TRBV2	TRBJ1-5	CASSVFGMVSNQPQHF	TGTGCCAGCAGTGTTTTCGGGATGGTAAGCAATCAGCCCCAGCATTTT
-	-	TRBV3-1/TRBV3-2	TRBJ2-2	CASSQGGFGELFF	TGTGCCAGCAGCCAAGGCGGGTTCGGGGAGCTGTTTTTT
TRBD2	-	TRBV13	TRBJ2-7	CASSSPAGTSGSYEQYF	TGTGCCAGCAGCTCCCCGGCCGGGACTAGCGGTAGCTACGAGCAGTACTTC
-	few	TRBV29-1	TRBJ1-1	CSGALGGNTEAFF	TGCAGCGGAGCCCTGGGAGGGAACACTGAAGCTTTCTTT
-	once	TRBV5-1	TRBJ2-7	CASSGANSPYEQYF	TGCGCCAGCAGCGGGGCAAACAGCCCCTACGAGCAGTACTTC
-	-	TRBV2	TRBJ2-2	CASSYRLTGELFF	TGTGCCAGCAGCTACAGGCTCACCGGGGAGCTGTTTTTT
-	-	TRBV11-3	TRBJ1-1	CASSFSAGHGTEAFF	TGTGCCAGCAGCTTTTCAGCAGGGCATGGGACTGAAGCTTTCTTT
TRBD1	once	TRBV19	TRBJ2-7	CATRDSGAYEQYF	TGTGCCACCAGGGACAGTGGGGCCTACGAGCAGTACTTC
-	-	TRBV15	TRBJ2-3	CATSRATQGGTDTQYF	TGTGCCACCAGCAGGGCTACACAGGGCGGCACAGATACGCAGTATTTT
TRBD1	-	TRBV4-1	TRBJ2-7	CASSQNRDSPYEQYF	TGCGCCAGCAGCCAAAACCGGGACAGCCCCTACGAGCAGTACTTC
TRBD1	-	TRBV6-5	TRBJ1-5	CASRRGQGVQPQHF	TGTGCCAGCAGAAGGGGACAGGGGGTTCAGCCCCAGCATTTT
-	few	TRBV7-2	TRBJ1-2	CASSSRMRNYGYTF	TGTGCCAGCAGCTCTCGGATGAGGAACTATGGCTACACCTTC
TRBD2	-	TRBV4-1	TRBJ2-1	CASSQVAGDYNEQFF	TGCGCCAGCAGCCAAGTAGCGGGGGACTACAATGAGCAGTTCTTC
-	-	TRBV7-9	TRBJ2-3	CASIGGYAQYF	TGTGCCAGCATCGGGGGATACGCGCAGTATTTT
TRBD1	-	TRBV4-1	TRBJ1-1	CASSRDRGMNTEAFF	TGCGCCAGCAGCCGGGACAGGGGGATGAACACTGAAGCTTTCTTT
-	-	TRBV2	TRBJ2-7	CASRGRGAYEQYF	TGTGCCAGCAGGGGGCGGGGCGCCTACGAGCAGTACTTC
TRBD1	-	TRBV5-4	TRBJ2-1	CASSPGGQGYNEQFF	TGTGCCAGCAGCCCCGGGGGACAGGGGTACAATGAGCAGTTCTTC
TRBD2	-	TRBV6-2/TRBV6-3	TRBJ2-3	CASSYSRSGTSFTDTQYF	TGTGCCAGCAGTTACTCGAGGAGCGGGACTAGCTTCACAGATACGCAGTATTTT
-	-	TRBV20-1	TRBJ1-6	CSASVFRVNSPLHF	TGCAGTGCTAGTGTTTTCCGGGTTAATTCACCCCTCCACTTT
-	-	TRBV25-1	TRBJ2-3	CASSEFTASTDTQYF	TGTGCCAGCAGTGAATTCACAGCTAGCACAGATACGCAGTATTTT
TRBD1	once	TRBV30	TRBJ1-6	CAWSVGGQGGSPLHF	TGTGCCTGGAGTGTAGGGGGACAGGGGGGTTCACCCCTCCACTTT
-	-	TRBV6-5	TRBJ1-5	CASSFSLGGNQPQHF	TGTGCCAGCAGTTTCTCCCTCGGGGGGAATCAGCCCCAGCATTTT
-	-	TRBV18	TRBJ1-6	CASSPVPGAVNSPLHF	TGTGCCAGCTCACCAGTTCCAGGGGCCGTTAATTCACCCCTCCACTTT
-	-	TRBV7-2	TRBJ2-1	CASSPSVGVGDEQFF	TGTGCCAGCAGCCCCTCCGTAGGGGTCGGCGATGAGCAGTTCTTC
-	-	TRBV7-3	TRBJ2-2	CASSLGAQNTGELFF	TGTGCCAGCAGTCTCGGTGCCCAGAACACCGGGGAGCTGTTTTTT